Given below is one T cell receptor beta chain in context. The study ran its PCR with 60 Vbeta and 13 Jbeta primers. TCRdb keeps only in-frame clones here, not all; method: immunoSEQ multiplex PCR. The repertoire has some 130,000 clones, 73% of them found once; the top ten carry around 1.2%. The CDR3 is made up of 16 amino acids. Trimming at V came to 7 bases and at J to 5 bases, leaving 16 bases not matched to a gene. Per the germline V gene, CDR1 is MDHEN and CDR2 is SYDVKM. The sample originates from a study of cytomegalovirus exposure and HLA in healthy donors. The TCR originated in a woman between 40 and 55 years old in good health and CMV-seronegative. The sequencing input was PBMCs. The V and J genes are TRBV28 and TRBJ1-1; TRBD1 agrees at 7 bases. The CDR3 region is CASINVGGAGRTEAFF. The CDR3 bases are TGTGCCAGCATCAATGTAGGGGGCGCGGGGAGGACTGAAGCTTTCTTT.